The 9 T cell receptor beta chains listed next were all sequenced from one sample in a study of T cells after yellow fever vaccination. TCRdb passed the 5' RACE reads through MiXCR, listing each CDR3 protein once. The sample holds hundreds of thousands of distinct CDR3 sequences; about 5% are singletons and the top ten take roughly 3.5%. The material sequenced was CD4+ T cells sorted from PBMCs, taken on the day of the yellow fever booster vaccination. Receptor source: a man between 18 and 29 years old who received the YFV17D yellow fever vaccine.

This clonotype has only a few counts. The chain combines TRBV24-1 with TRBJ1-2; D ambiguous. This CDR3 spans 13 amino acids. V lost 7 bases and J 6 bases, leaving 14 bases between the germline ends. CDR1 is KGHDR and CDR2 is SFDVKD in the germline V gene. The CDR3 sequence is CATRAKGKDGYTF. The CDR3 DNA reads as TGTGCCACCAGGGCAAAAGGGAAGGATGGCTACACCTTC.

The J gene is TRBJ1-2, the V gene TRBV20-1, with 8 bases lining up with TRBD1. This CDR3 contains 16 residues. Looked up from germline, CDR1 is DFQATT and CDR2 is SNEGSKA (reference sequence). Trimming took 0 bases from V and 1 from J; bases not matched to a gene: 7. The CDR3 protein is CSARDRQGAFNYGYTF. The CDR3 DNA sequence: TGCAGTGCTAGAGATCGGCAGGGGGCGTTTAACTATGGCTACACCTTC.

V and J are TRBV4-3 and TRBJ1-1; TRBD1 is a possible D gene (6 bases). CDR1 and CDR2 from the germline V gene are LGHNA and YSLEER. The V end was cut by 7 bases, the J end by 2 bases, with 17 bases between. CDR3 length: 15 amino acids. The CDR3 region has the DNA TGCGCCAGCAAGGGGGGACGTCTACCTAACACTGAAGCTTTCTTT. Protein sequence: CASKGGRLPNTEAFF.

This clonotype was counted many times. V gene TRBV7-2 combines with J gene TRBJ2-1; 8 nucleotides match TRBD2. The CDR3 is 14 residues long. The germline CDR1 and CDR2 sequences are SGHTA and FQGNSA. With V trimmed by 3 bases and J by 2 bases, 0 bases remained unmatched. CDR3 coding DNA: TGTGCCAGCAGCTTGGGACTAGCCTACAATGAGCAGTTCTTC. Protein product: CASSLGLAYNEQFF.

In this sample, this clonotype is medium-sized (0.01 to 0.1%). The chain couples TRBV18 to TRBJ1-1; TRBD1 matches 10 bases. The germline CDR1 and CDR2 sequences are KGHSH and LQKENI. The CDR3 has 13 amino acids. V was clipped by 2 bases and J by 10 bases; unmatched bases: 4. CDR3 coding DNA: TGTGCCAGCTCACCATCGGACAGGGGGGCAGCTTTCTTT. It is translated as CASSPSDRGAAFF.

This chain uses TRBV7-9 with TRBJ2-7; TRBD1 aligns across 10 bases. CDR3 length equals 14 residues. Germline V gene data show CDR1 as SEHNR and CDR2 as FQNEAQ (reference sequence). V shed 3 bases and J 9 bases; nucleotides not matched to a gene: 8. Here the CDR3 reads CASSFWDRGNWQYF. The CDR3 nucleotides read TGTGCCAGCAGCTTTTGGGACAGGGGCAATTGGCAGTACTTC.

This clonotype was counted a few times. This chain uses TRBV6-5 with TRBJ2-3; TRBD1 might be the D (6 bases). The CDR3 has 15 amino acids. V lost 7 bases to trimming and J lost 1 base, with 15 bases between them. Germline lookup yields CDR1 MNHEY and CDR2 SVGAGI. The chain's CDR3 is CASNLGGVRTDTQYF. CDR3 sequence (DNA): TGTGCCAGCAACCTAGGGGGAGTCCGCACAGATACGCAGTATTTT.

This clonotype was recorded many times. The rearrangement joins TRBV18 to TRBJ2-7; 8 nucleotides align to TRBD1. With V trimmed by 5 bases and J by 1 base, 1 base remained unmatched. The CDR3 has 13 amino acids. Looked up from germline, CDR1 is KGHSH and CDR2 is LQKENI. The CDR3 region has the DNA TGTGCCAGCTCATGGACAGGGTCCTACGAGCAGTACGTC. Amino acid sequence: CASSWTGSYEQYV.

The sample holds many counts of this clonotype. V is TRBV5-1 and J is TRBJ2-7; no reliable D call. V lost 3 bases and J 1 base, leaving 2 bases between the germline ends. Germline V gene sequence: CDR1 SGHRS, CDR2 YFSETQ. This CDR3 has 11 amino acids. The CDR3, as DNA: TGCGCCAGCAGCTCGTCCTACGAGCAGTACTTC. It specifies CASSSSYEQYF.